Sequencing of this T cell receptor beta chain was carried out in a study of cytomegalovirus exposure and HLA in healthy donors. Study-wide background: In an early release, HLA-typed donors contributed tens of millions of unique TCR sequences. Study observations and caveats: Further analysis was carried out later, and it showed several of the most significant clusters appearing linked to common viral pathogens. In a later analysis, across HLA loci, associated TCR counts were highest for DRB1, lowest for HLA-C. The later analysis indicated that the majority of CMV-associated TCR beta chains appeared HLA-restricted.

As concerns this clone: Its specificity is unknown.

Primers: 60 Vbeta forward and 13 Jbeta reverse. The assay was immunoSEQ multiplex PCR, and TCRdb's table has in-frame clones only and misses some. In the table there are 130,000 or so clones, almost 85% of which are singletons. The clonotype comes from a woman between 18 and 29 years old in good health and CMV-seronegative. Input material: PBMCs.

The CDR3 loop is CASSHFKGVPGVDTQYF. The CDR3 DNA follows: TGTGCCAGCAGTCACTTTAAGGGGGTGCCCGGGGTCGATACGCAGTATTTT. This chain links TRBV6-4 with TRBJ2-3, with D tentatively TRBD1 (6 bases). Between the trimmed V and J ends, which lost 5 bases and 6 bases, there was a span of 24 bases. From germline, CDR1 is MRHNA and CDR2 SNTAGT. This CDR3 spans 17 amino acids.